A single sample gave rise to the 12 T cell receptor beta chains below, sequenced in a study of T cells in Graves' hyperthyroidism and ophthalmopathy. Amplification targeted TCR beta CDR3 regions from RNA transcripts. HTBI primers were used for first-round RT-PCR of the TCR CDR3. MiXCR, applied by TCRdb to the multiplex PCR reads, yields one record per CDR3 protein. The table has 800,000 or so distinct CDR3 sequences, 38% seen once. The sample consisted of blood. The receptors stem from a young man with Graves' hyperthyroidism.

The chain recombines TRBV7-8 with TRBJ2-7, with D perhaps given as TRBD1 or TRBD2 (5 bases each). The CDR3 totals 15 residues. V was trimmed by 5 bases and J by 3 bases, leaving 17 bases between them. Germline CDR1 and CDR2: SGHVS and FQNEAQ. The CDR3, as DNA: TGTGCCAGCAGCCTAGGGTCAGGGACGGACTACGAGCAGTACTTC. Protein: CASSLGSGTDYEQYF.

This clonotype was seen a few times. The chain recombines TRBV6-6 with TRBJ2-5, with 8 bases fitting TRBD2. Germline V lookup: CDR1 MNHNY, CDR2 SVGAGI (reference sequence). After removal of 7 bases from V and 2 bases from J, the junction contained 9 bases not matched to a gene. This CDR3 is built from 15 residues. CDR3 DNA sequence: TGTGCCAGCAAGGATCTAGCGGGCCTTCAAGAGACCCAGTACTTC. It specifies CASKDLAGLQETQYF.

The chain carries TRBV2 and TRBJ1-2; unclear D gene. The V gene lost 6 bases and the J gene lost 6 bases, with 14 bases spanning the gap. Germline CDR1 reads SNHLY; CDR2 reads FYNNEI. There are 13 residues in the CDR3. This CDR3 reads CASRGIDQDGYTF. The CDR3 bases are TGTGCCAGCAGGGGGATAGACCAGGATGGCTACACCTTC.

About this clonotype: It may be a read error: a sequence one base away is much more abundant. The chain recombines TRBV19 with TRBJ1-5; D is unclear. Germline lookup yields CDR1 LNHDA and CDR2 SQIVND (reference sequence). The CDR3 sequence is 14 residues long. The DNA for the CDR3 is TGTACCAGCGACTGGGGTGTTAGCAATCAGCCCCAGCATTTT. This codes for CTSDWGVSNQPQHF.

CDR3 in amino acids: CASSSVGGSEKLFF. The CDR3 DNA reads TGTGCCAGCAGTTCCGTAGGGGGCAGTGAAAAACTGTTTTTT. This chain joins TRBV6-5 and TRBJ1-4, with 7 positions matching TRBD1. The CDR3 spans 14 residues. Germline V lookup: CDR1 MNHEY, CDR2 SVGAGI. V trimming: 4 bases; J trimming: 7 bases; junction bases outside the gene matches: 6.

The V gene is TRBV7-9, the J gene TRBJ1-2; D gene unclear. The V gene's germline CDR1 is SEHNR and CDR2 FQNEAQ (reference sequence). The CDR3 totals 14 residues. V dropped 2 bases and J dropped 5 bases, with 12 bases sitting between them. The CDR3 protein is CASSLSAGGYGYTF. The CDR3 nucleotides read TGTGCCAGCAGCTTAAGCGCAGGAGGGTATGGCTACACCTTC.

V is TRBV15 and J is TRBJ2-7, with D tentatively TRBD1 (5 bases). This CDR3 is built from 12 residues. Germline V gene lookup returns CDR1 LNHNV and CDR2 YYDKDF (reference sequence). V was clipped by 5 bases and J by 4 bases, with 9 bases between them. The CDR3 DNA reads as TGTGCCACCAGCCCGCGACAGTACGAGCAGTACTTC. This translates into CATSPRQYEQYF.

CDR3 sequence: CSVGDRPFTDTQYF. CDR3 nucleotides: TGCAGCGTGGGAGACAGGCCTTTCACAGATACGCAGTATTTT. The gene calls are TRBV29-1 and TRBJ2-3; weak D call: TRBD1 (6 bases). From germline, CDR1 is SQVTM and CDR2 ANQGSEA. Trimming took off 6 bases at V and 2 bases at J, with 15 bases between the two ends. This CDR3 comprises 14 residues.

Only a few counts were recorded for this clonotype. CDR3 residues: CASSIALGMEQYF. The DNA of the CDR3 is TGTGCCAGTAGTATAGCCCTGGGAATGGAGCAGTACTTC. This chain links TRBV19 with TRBJ2-7, with D unclear. In germline, CDR1 is LNHDA, CDR2 SQIVND (reference sequence). The CDR3 has 13 residues. V was trimmed by 1 base and J by 7 bases, leaving 11 bases between them.

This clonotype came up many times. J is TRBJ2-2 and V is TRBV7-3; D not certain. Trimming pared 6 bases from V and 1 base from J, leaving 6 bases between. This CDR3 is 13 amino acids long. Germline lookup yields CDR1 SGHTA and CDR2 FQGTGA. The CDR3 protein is CASSHQNTGELFF. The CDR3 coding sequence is TGTGCCAGCAGTCACCAGAACACCGGGGAGCTGTTTTTT.

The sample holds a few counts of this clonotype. The CDR3 DNA is TGTGCCAGCAGTTCACACCGGGACGCTATCAATTCACCCCTCCACTTT. Its translation is CASSSHRDAINSPLHF. This chain links TRBV6-6 with TRBJ1-6; TRBD1 is a possible D gene (5 bases). Per the germline V gene, CDR1 is MNHNY and CDR2 is SVGAGI (reference sequence). This CDR3 spans 16 amino acids. Trimming shortened V by 4 bases and J by 7 bases, and 17 bases separated the two germline ends.

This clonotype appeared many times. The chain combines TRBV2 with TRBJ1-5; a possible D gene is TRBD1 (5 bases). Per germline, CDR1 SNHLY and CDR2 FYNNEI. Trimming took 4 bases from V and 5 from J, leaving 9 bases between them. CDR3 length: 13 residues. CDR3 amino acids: CASSVVGDQPQHF. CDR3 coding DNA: TGTGCCAGCAGTGTTGTGGGGGATCAGCCCCAGCATTTT.